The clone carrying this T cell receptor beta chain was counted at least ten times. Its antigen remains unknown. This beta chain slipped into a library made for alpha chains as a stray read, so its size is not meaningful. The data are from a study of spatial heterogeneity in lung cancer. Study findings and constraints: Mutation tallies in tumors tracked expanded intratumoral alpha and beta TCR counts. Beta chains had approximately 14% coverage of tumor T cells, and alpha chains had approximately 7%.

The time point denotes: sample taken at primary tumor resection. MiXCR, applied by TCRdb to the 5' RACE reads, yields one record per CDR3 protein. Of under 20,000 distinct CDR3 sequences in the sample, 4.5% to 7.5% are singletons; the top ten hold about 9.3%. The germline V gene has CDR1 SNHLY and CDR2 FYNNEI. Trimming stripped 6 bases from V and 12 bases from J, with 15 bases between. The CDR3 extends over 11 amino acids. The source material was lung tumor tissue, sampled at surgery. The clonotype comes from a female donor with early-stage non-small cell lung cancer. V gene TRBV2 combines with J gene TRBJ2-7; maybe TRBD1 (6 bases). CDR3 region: CASSPTGSTYF. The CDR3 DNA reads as TGTGCCAGCAGCCCGACAGGATCTACGTACTTC.